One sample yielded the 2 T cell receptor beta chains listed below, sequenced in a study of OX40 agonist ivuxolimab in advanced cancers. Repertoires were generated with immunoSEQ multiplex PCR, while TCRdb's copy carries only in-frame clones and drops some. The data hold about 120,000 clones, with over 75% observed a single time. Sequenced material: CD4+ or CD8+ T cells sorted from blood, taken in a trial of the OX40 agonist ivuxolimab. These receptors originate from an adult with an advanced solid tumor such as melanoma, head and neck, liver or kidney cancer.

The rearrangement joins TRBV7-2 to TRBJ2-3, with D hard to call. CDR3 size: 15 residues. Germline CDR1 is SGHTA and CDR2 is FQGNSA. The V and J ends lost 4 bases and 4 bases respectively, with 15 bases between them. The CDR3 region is CASSSPGSIADTQYF. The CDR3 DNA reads TGTGCCAGCAGCTCCCCGGGTAGTATTGCAGATACGCAGTATTTT.

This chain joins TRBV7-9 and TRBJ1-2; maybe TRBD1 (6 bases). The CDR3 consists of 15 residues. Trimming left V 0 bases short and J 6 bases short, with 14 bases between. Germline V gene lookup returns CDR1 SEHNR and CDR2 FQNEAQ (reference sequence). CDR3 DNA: TGTGCCAGCAGCTTAGCAAGGACAGCTGTTAATGGCTACACCTTC. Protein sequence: CASSLARTAVNGYTF.